The clone carrying this T cell receptor beta chain was counted many times. This record comes from a study of early T cells in non-severe SARS-CoV-2 infection. Each single cDNA molecule received a unique molecular identifier. TCRdb independently ran MiXCR on the 5' RACE reads; one entry per CDR3 protein. Found here are about 56,000 distinct CDR3 sequences, approximately 12% of them singletons; the top ten hold roughly 3.1%. Germline V lookup: CDR1 MGHDK, CDR2 SYGVNS. Between the trimmed V and J ends, which lost 6 bases and 4 bases, there was a span of 13 bases. The CDR3 contains 14 residues. The sequence was obtained from an adult who was a healthcare worker with PCR-confirmed SARS-CoV-2 infection or an uninfected control (not recorded which). The material sequenced was whole blood. The chain recombines TRBV25-1 with TRBJ1-5; D perhaps matches TRBD1 (5 bases). The CDR3 sequence is CASRGSGGNQPQHF. The CDR3 DNA sequence: TGTGCCAGCAGGGGCTCGGGGGGAAATCAGCCCCAGCATTTT.